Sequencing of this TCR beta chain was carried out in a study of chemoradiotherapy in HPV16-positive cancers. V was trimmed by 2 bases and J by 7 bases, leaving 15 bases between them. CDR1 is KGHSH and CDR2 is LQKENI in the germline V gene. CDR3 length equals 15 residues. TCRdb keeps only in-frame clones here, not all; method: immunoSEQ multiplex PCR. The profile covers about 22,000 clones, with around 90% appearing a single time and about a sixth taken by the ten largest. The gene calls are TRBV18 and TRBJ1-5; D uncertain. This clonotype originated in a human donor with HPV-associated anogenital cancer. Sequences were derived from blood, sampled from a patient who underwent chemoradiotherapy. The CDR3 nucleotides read TGTGCCAGCTCACCATTGAGCTTCGGGGAACAGCCCCAGCATTTT. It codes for CASSPLSFGEQPQHF.